The T cell receptor beta chain described here comes from a study of blood T cell repertoires in COVID-19. Overall study: PBMCs, B-cell-depleted T cells, or T cells were the source of the cDNA or gDNA that made up the material.

The method was immunoSEQ multiplex PCR; TCRdb's version includes in-frame clones alone and lacks a portion of them. The sample holds roughly 180,000 clones, roughly 86% seen once. V dropped 6 bases and J dropped 2; count of bases not matched to a gene: 11. The CDR3 totals 18 residues. CDR1 is SGHRS, CDR2 YFSETQ, per germline. The V gene is TRBV5-1, the J gene TRBJ2-2; 12 bases are shared with TRBD2. This TCR derives from a woman aged 30 to 39 who had recovered from COVID-19. The sequencing sample was made of PBMCs or T cells enriched from blood (not recorded which). As DNA, the CDR3 is TGCGCCAGCAACCTAGGGCTAGCGGGAGGGCCTAACACCGGGGAGCTGTTTTTT. Amino acid sequence: CASNLGLAGGPNTGELFF.